This T cell receptor beta chain was identified in a study of T cell responses to AZD1222 COVID-19 vaccine. The V segment lost 6 bases and the J segment 7 bases; nucleotides outside the gene matches: 6. Germline V CDR1 and CDR2: MNHEY, SVGAGI. This CDR3 region has 13 residues. Sequencing was performed with immunoSEQ multiplex PCR; in TCRdb, only in-frame clones are kept and a portion is missing. The top ten hold 1% to 1.5% of the sample, which has some 180,000 clones, almost 95% seen once. Details on this clone: Its antigen is as yet unknown.

General observations from the study: Reports indicate that nearly half of spike-specific TCRs are directed at unmutated variant regions. The study sampled repertoires only after the peak T cell response. Baseline testing showed seropositivity in only a handful of AZD1222 recipients.

The chain combines TRBV6-5 with TRBJ1-5, with TRBD1 matching over 7 bases. The TCR sequence derives from an adult in good health. Sequencing used peripheral blood, obtained on day 0 of AZD1222 vaccination. As DNA, the CDR3 is TGTGCCAGCAGCTCACAGGGGCAACAGCCCCAGCATTTT. This translates into CASSSQGQQPQHF.